Shown below are 6 T cell receptor beta chains from a single sample sequenced in a study of spatial heterogeneity in lung cancer. As for time point: sample taken at primary tumor resection. These receptors' antigens are unknown. TCRdb analysed the 5' RACE reads with MiXCR anew, one entry per CDR3 protein. The data hold around 4,800 distinct CDR3 sequences, with around an eighth observed a single time. Study conclusions and caveats: Within tumors, counts of expanded alpha and beta TCRs tracked tumor mutation counts.

The sequences come from lung tumor tissue, collected at surgery. The receptors stem from a male donor with early-stage non-small cell lung cancer.

This clonotype appeared many times. V is TRBV30 and J is TRBJ2-1; no definite D call. Germline V CDR1 and CDR2: GTSNPN, SVGIG (reference sequence). V dropped 3 bases and J dropped 6 bases, with 9 bases sitting between them. The CDR3 spans 12 residues. This CDR3 is CAWSAAFNEQFF. CDR3 sequence (DNA): TGTGCCTGGAGCGCGGCGTTCAATGAGCAGTTCTTC.

The gene calls are TRBV3-1 and TRBJ2-2, with D maybe TRBD2 (5 bases). Trimming stripped 1 base from V and 1 base from J, with 10 bases between. The CDR3 sequence is 16 residues long. The germline V gene has CDR1 LGHDT and CDR2 YNNKEL (reference sequence). CDR3 region: CASSQGAGLNTGELFF. CDR3 nucleotide sequence: TGTGCCAGCAGCCAAGGGGCGGGTCTGAACACCGGGGAGCTGTTTTTT. The full variable domain, its missing parts supplied by reference TRBV3-1 and TRBJ2-2, is DTAVSQTPKYLVTQMGNDKSIKCEQNLGHDTMYWYKQDSKKFLKIMFSYNNKELIINETVPNRFSPKSPDKAHLNLHINSLELGDSAVYFCASSQGAGLNTGELFFGEGSRLTVL.

This clonotype qualifies as large. The chain couples TRBV7-9 to TRBJ2-7, with D unclear. Germline V lookup: CDR1 SEHNR, CDR2 FQNEAQ (reference sequence). V dropped 5 bases and J dropped 3 bases, with 14 bases sitting between them. CDR3 length: 14 residues. CDR3 sequence reads: CASSPFPAGYEQYF. CDR3 in DNA: TGTGCCAGCAGCCCATTTCCGGCTGGCTACGAGCAGTACTTC.

Many counts were recorded for this clonotype. J is TRBJ1-1 and V is TRBV6-5, with 8 bases matching TRBD1. V lost 6 bases and J lost 5; bases outside the gene matches: 5. The CDR3 consists of 13 residues. CDR1 and CDR2 from the germline V gene are MNHEY and SVGAGI. This CDR3 reads CASSWDRRTEAFF. The CDR3 DNA sequence: TGTGCCAGCAGCTGGGACAGGCGGACTGAAGCTTTCTTT.

This clonotype was observed at least ten times. The chain recombines TRBV3-1 with TRBJ2-3; the match to TRBD2 covers 11 bases. The length of the CDR3 is 17 residues. Unmatched junction bases numbered 7, after V lost 4 bases and J lost 1 base. From germline, CDR1 is LGHDT and CDR2 YNNKEL (reference sequence). The CDR3 DNA sequence: TGTGCCAGCAGCCTAAAGGGACTAGCGGCAGGCACAGATACGCAGTATTTT. Translation gives CASSLKGLAAGTDTQYF.

This clonotype has ten or more counts. The V gene is TRBV14, the J gene TRBJ1-6; 8 bases align to TRBD1. The CDR3 is 18 residues long. Germline CDR1 is SGHDN and CDR2 is FVKESK. V gave up 3 bases and J gave up 4 bases; unmatched junction bases: 11. As DNA, the CDR3 is TGTGCCAGCAGCCACTCCCGACGGACAGGGCGGTATAATTCACCCCTCCACTTT. Its protein is CASSHSRRTGRYNSPLHF.